These 11 T cell receptor beta chains originate from one sample sequenced in a study of memory CD4+ T cells and cytomegalovirus serostatus. Single viable CD3+CD4+CD8-CD45RO+ cells were sorted as the memory CD4+ T cells. Clones were read by immunoSEQ multiplex PCR, and TCRdb kept only the in-frame ones, dropping some. In the table there are 35,000 to 45,000 clones, 79% of which are singletons. The sequencing input was memory CD4+ T cells from blood. The receptors were sampled from an adult in good health and CMV-seronegative.

As to this clone: This CDR3 is also generated by other DNA sequences in the sample. The J gene is TRBJ1-1, the V gene TRBV9, with 8 bases fitting TRBD1. CDR3 length: 14 residues. Germline trimming cut 3 bases from V and 4 bases from J; bases unmatched to any gene: 5. Looked up from germline, CDR1 is SGDLS and CDR2 is YYNGEE. This CDR3 reads CASSAQQGGTEAFF. The CDR3 nucleotides are TGTGCCAGCAGCGCCCAACAGGGGGGCACTGAAGCTTTCTTT.

V and J are TRBV10-1 and TRBJ2-5; TRBD1 matches at 8 bases. CDR1 and CDR2 from the germline V gene are WNHNN and SYGVQD (reference sequence). The junction had 3 bases not matched to a gene; V was cut back by 2 bases and J by 4 bases. This CDR3 has 14 amino acids. CDR3 DNA: TGCGCCAGCAGTGAGCCAGGGGGCTCAGAGACCCAGTACTTC. This sequence encodes CASSEPGGSETQYF.

The chain uses TRBV11-2 and TRBJ1-2; D is ambiguous. CDR3 size: 14 residues. Trimming took 1 base from V and 4 from J, leaving 10 bases between them. The germline gives CDR1 SGHAT, CDR2 FQNNGV. The CDR3 loop reads CASSLGGMGYGYTF. CDR3 bases: TGTGCCAGCAGCTTAGGAGGGATGGGCTATGGCTACACCTTC.

V gene TRBV11-3 combines with J gene TRBJ1-2, with D uncertain. This CDR3 is built from 13 residues. Germline CDR1 reads SGHNT; CDR2 reads YENEEA. The V end lost 0 bases, the J end lost 4 bases, and 6 bases lay between the germline ends. CDR3 region: CASSLDTAYGYTF. For the CDR3, the DNA is TGTGCCAGCAGCTTAGATACAGCCTATGGCTACACCTTC.

V is TRBV7-2 and J is TRBJ2-7, with TRBD2 identical over 7 bases. V lost 5 bases, J lost 6 bases, and 7 bases stayed unmatched. Per germline, CDR1 SGHTA and CDR2 FQGNSA. The CDR3 sequence is 13 residues long. This chain's CDR3 is CASSPQGGREQYF. For the CDR3, the DNA is TGTGCCAGCAGCCCCCAGGGAGGGCGCGAGCAGTACTTC.

As for this clone: This sample includes further DNA sequences coding for the same CDR3. V is TRBV6-1 and J is TRBJ2-3; D perhaps matches TRBD2 (6 bases). The CDR3 totals 14 residues. V lost 7 bases and J lost 2, with 13 bases in between. The germline gives CDR1 MNHNS, CDR2 SASEGT. The CDR3 DNA follows: TGTGCCAGCACGCAGGGAGGAAACACAGATACGCAGTATTTT. Its protein product is CASTQGGNTDTQYF.

This chain joins TRBV7-9 and TRBJ2-6; D is ambiguous. This CDR3 is 17 amino acids long. The germline CDR1 and CDR2 sequences are SEHNR and FQNEAQ (reference sequence). V was trimmed by 2 bases and J by 1 base, leaving 12 bases between them. CDR3 nucleotide sequence: TGTGCCAGCAGCTTATGGGCCGGAACTTCTGGGGCCAACGTCCTGACTTTC. This codes for CASSLWAGTSGANVLTF.

The chain uses TRBV7-2 and TRBJ1-2, with D tentatively TRBD1 (6 bases). This CDR3 comprises 16 residues. The V end lost 2 bases, the J end lost 7 bases, and 20 bases lay between the germline ends. CDR1 SGHTA and CDR2 FQGNSA come from the germline V gene. This CDR3 reads CASSLTGSPAGGGYTF. The CDR3 bases are TGTGCCAGCAGCTTAACAGGGAGCCCGGCGGGAGGTGGCTACACCTTC.

This chain uses TRBV7-9 with TRBJ2-1, with 14 bases lining up with TRBD2. The CDR3 is made up of 19 amino acids. V lost 2 bases, J lost 10 bases, and 16 bases stayed unmatched. Germline-derived CDR1 and CDR2 are SEHNR and FQNEAQ (reference sequence). CDR3 in DNA: TGTGCCAGCAGCTTACCTAAATCCGGGACTAGCGGGAGAGTGGGAGAGCAGTTCTTC. Its protein is CASSLPKSGTSGRVGEQFF. The full variable domain, in which reference TRBV7-9 and TRBJ2-1 provide the parts outside the CDR3, is DTGVSQNPRHKITKRGQNVTFRCDPISEHNRLYWYRQTLGQGPEFLTYFQNEAQLEKSRLLSDRFSAERPKGSFSTLEIQRTEQGDSAMYLCASSLPKSGTSGRVGEQFFGPGTRLTVL.

The V call is TRBV7-9, the J call TRBJ2-7; D gene ambiguous. V dropped 5 bases and J dropped 5 bases, with 10 bases sitting between them. This CDR3 spans 12 amino acids. Germline V lookup: CDR1 SEHNR, CDR2 FQNEAQ (reference sequence). CDR3 in DNA: TGTGCCAGCAGCCCTTCCGTGGACGAGCAGTACTTC. Translation: CASSPSVDEQYF.

V and J are TRBV10-1 and TRBJ2-3; D uncertain. V was cut by 5 bases and J by 2 bases, with 5 bases left in between. Germline V gene sequence: CDR1 WNHNN, CDR2 SYGVQD (reference sequence). There are 12 residues in the CDR3. The CDR3 here is CASSTYTDTQYF. CDR3 bases: TGCGCCAGCAGTACCTACACAGATACGCAGTATTTT.